A single sample is the source of the 10 T cell receptor beta chains below, sequenced in a study of blood T cell repertoires in COVID-19. Assay: immunoSEQ multiplex PCR; the TCRdb copy retains only in-frame clones and omits some. The table records fewer than 500,000 clones, roughly nine tenths of them present only once. The specimen sequenced was PBMCs or T cells enriched from blood (not recorded which). Receptors were obtained from a man aged 30 to 39 who had recovered from COVID-19.

The rearrangement uses TRBV4-1 and TRBJ1-2; TRBD1 matches at 8 bases. Germline loops: CDR1 MGHRA, CDR2 YSYEKL. The length of the CDR3 is 15 residues. Trimming at V came to 0 bases and at J to 9 bases, leaving 9 bases not matched to a gene. CDR3 sequence (DNA): TGCGCCAGCAGCCAAGATGAGGGACAGGACGACAGCTACACCTTC. It translates to CASSQDEGQDDSYTF.

The CDR3 is CASSTSLNYEQFF. CDR3 in DNA: TGTGCCAGCAGTACCTCCCTAAACTATGAGCAGTTCTTC. The chain uses TRBV3-1 (or the pseudogene TRBV3-2) and TRBJ2-1; D uncertain. The CDR3 is 13 amino acids. CDR1 and CDR2 (germline): LGHDT, YNNKEL (reference sequence). Trimming pared 6 bases from V and 8 bases from J, leaving 14 bases between.

This CDR3 reads CASSLGTGTNQPQHF. DNA for the CDR3: TGTGCCAGCAGCTTAGGGACAGGGACCAATCAGCCCCAGCATTTT. The genes are TRBV7-9 and TRBJ1-5; TRBD1 matches at 8 bases. Germline loops: CDR1 SEHNR, CDR2 FQNEAQ (reference sequence). The CDR3 length is 15 residues. The junction had 2 bases not matched to a gene; V was cut back by 1 base and J by 3 bases.

V gene TRBV3-1 (or the pseudogene TRBV3-2) combines with J gene TRBJ2-3, with unresolved D. The germline gives CDR1 LGHDT, CDR2 YNNKEL (reference sequence). V dropped 2 bases and J dropped 0 bases, with 6 bases sitting between them. The CDR3 sequence is 14 residues long. DNA for the CDR3: TGTGCCAGCAGCCAATCCAGTAGCACAGATACGCAGTATTTT. Protein: CASSQSSSTDTQYF.

The CDR3 loop reads CASSLEGADTEAFF. As DNA, the CDR3 is TGCGCCAGCAGCTTGGAGGGGGCAGACACTGAAGCTTTCTTT. This chain uses TRBV5-1 with TRBJ1-1; 7 positions agree with TRBD1. V lost 0 bases to trimming and J lost 3 bases; unmatched junction nucleotides: 2. This CDR3 is built from 14 residues. CDR1 and CDR2 (germline): SGHRS, YFSETQ.

The CDR3, as DNA: TGTGCCAGCAGCTTAGGCAGGGCCTACGAGCAGTACTTC. Translated: CASSLGRAYEQYF. The V call is TRBV11-2, the J call TRBJ2-7; a possible D gene is TRBD1 (5 bases). The CDR3 totals 13 residues. V was clipped by 1 base and J by 2 bases, with 6 bases between them. Germline lookup yields CDR1 SGHAT and CDR2 FQNNGV.

The gene calls are TRBV18 and TRBJ2-3, with TRBD2 matching 9 bases. Germline V gives CDR1 KGHSH, CDR2 LQKENI. This CDR3 comprises 16 residues. After removal of 3 bases from V and 4 bases from J, the junction contained 8 bases not matched to a gene. CDR3: CASSPGAGGEADTQYF. DNA for the CDR3: TGTGCCAGCTCACCGGGAGCGGGAGGAGAGGCAGATACGCAGTATTTT.

The V gene is TRBV5-6, the J gene TRBJ1-4; no clear D. The V gene lost 4 bases and the J gene lost 5 bases, with 9 bases spanning the gap. This CDR3 region has 13 residues. CDR1 is SGHDT and CDR2 is YYEEEE in the germline V gene. The CDR3 sequence is CASSGDENEKLFF. The CDR3 nucleotides read TGTGCCAGCAGCGGTGATGAGAATGAAAAACTGTTTTTT.

The V and J genes are TRBV28 and TRBJ1-4, with D maybe TRBD1 (6 bases). CDR1 and CDR2 from the germline V gene are MDHEN and SYDVKM. Trimming took 5 bases from V and 8 from J, leaving 9 bases between them. The CDR3 contains 12 residues. The CDR3 reads CASSHRDEKLFF. The CDR3 nucleotides are TGTGCCAGCAGTCACAGGGACGAAAAACTGTTTTTT.

Only one count was recorded for this clone. This chain links TRBV29-1 with TRBJ1-5, with D perhaps TRBD1 (6 bases). The CDR3 is 11 amino acids. Trimming left V 4 bases short and J 11 bases short, with 12 bases between. CDR1 and CDR2 from the germline V gene are SQVTM and ANQGSEA. In nucleotides, the CDR3 is TGCAGCGTTGCCGGAGAGGGGGCCCAGCATTTT. Translation gives CSVAGEGAQHF.